This T cell receptor (beta chain) emerged from a study of shared clonotypes between healthy human individuals. As concerns this clone: Its antigen remains unknown.

CD45RO-negative cells were positively selected for CCR7, leaving out terminally differentiated effector memory CD45RA+ cells. Study donors comprised healthy, HIV-negative adults devoid of recent acute infection or vaccination. Each donor was a Caucasian adult residing in Nashville, Tennessee. The CDR3 totals 14 residues. The V gene's germline CDR1 is LNHDA and CDR2 SQIVND (reference sequence). Between the trimmed V and J ends, which lost 8 bases and 6 bases, there was a span of 16 bases. Findings of the study overall: Sharing across four donors was highest in naive CD4 (roughly 5%) and lowest in memory CD8 (roughly 0.4%). Larger estimated richness was generally seen in naive subsets than in memory subsets.

Data came from immunoSEQ multiplex PCR; TCRdb stores just in-frame clones and leaves some out. This sample has some 2,100,000 clones; 90% to 95% occur once, and the top ten carry roughly 1.8%. Sequences were obtained from naive CD8+ T cells from PBMCs. This TCR was sampled from a man aged 18-30 years in good health. Some clones in this sample may be carry-over from other donors' samples. The chain employs TRBV19 and TRBJ2-2; no definite D call. CDR3 protein: CASLDNGFSGELFF. CDR3 nucleotide sequence: TGTGCCAGTCTCGATAATGGGTTTTCCGGGGAGCTGTTTTTT.